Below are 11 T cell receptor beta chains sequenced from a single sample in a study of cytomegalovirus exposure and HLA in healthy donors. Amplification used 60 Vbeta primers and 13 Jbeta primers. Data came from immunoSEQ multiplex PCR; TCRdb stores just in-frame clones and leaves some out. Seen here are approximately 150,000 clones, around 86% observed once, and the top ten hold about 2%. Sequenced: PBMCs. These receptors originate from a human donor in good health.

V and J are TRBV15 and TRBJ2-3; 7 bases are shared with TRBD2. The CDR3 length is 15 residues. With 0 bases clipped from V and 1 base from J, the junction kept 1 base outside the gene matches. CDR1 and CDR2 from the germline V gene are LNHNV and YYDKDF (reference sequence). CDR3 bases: TGTGCCACCAGCAGAGACCGGGGGGGCACAGATACGCAGTATTTT. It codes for CATSRDRGGTDTQYF.

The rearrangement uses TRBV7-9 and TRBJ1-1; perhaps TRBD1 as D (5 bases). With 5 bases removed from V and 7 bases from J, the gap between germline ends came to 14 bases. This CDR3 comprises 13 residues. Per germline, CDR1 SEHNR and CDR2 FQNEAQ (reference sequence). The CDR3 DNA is TGTGCCAGCAGCCCGGTCGGGGGGAGTGAAGCTTTCTTT. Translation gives CASSPVGGSEAFF.

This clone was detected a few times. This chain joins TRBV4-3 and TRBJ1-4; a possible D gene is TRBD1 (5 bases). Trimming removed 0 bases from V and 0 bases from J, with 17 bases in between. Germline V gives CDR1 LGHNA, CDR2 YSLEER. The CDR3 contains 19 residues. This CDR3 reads CASSQEIMGRFATNEKLFF. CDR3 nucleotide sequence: TGCGCCAGCAGCCAAGAGATCATGGGGCGGTTCGCAACTAATGAAAAACTGTTTTTT.

The CDR3 DNA reads as TGTGCCAGTAGTACAAAAACAGGGCCCGAGCAGTACTTC. Its translation: CASSTKTGPEQYF. This rearrangement joins TRBV19 to TRBJ2-7; a possible D gene is TRBD1 (6 bases). This CDR3 region has 13 residues. Germline loops: CDR1 LNHDA, CDR2 SQIVND (reference sequence). V shed 4 bases and J shed 6 bases, with 13 bases lying between them.

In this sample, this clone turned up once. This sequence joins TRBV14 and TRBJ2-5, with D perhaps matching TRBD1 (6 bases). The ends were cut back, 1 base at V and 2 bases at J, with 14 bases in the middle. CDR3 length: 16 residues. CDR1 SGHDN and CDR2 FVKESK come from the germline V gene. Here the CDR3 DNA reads TGTGCCAGCAGCCAAGGACGATGGACAGCTCAAGAGACCCAGTACTTC. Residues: CASSQGRWTAQETQYF.

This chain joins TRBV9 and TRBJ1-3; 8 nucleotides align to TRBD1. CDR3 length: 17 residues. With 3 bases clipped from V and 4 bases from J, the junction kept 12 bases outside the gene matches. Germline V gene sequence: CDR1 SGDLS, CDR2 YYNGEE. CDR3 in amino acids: CASSALGQELFGNTIYF. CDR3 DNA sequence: TGTGCCAGCAGCGCTCTGGGACAGGAATTGTTCGGAAACACCATATATTTT.

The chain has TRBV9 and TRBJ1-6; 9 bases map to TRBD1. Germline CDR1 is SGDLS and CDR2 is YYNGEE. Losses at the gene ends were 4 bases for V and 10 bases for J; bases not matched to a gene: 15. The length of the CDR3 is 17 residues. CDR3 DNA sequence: TGTGCCAGCAGCTCGAGTCCCGGGACAGGGTTTGGCTCACCCCTCCACTTT. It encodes CASSSSPGTGFGSPLHF.

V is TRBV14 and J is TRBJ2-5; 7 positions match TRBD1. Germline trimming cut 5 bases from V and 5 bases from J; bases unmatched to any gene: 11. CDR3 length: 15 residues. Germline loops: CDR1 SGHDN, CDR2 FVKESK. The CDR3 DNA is TGTGCCAGCAGCTACCGGGACAGAGGACGGGAGACCCAGTACTTC. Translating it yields CASSYRDRGRETQYF. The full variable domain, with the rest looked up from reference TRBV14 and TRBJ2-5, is EAGVTQFPSHSVIEKGQTVTLRCDPISGHDNLYWYRRVMGKEIKFLLHFVKESKQDESGMPNNRFLAERTGGTYSTLKVQPAELEDSGVYFCASSYRDRGRETQYFGPGTRLLVL.

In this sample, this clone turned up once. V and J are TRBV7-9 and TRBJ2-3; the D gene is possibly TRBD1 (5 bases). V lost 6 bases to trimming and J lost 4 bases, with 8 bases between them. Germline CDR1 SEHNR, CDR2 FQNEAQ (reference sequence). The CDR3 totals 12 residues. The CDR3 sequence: CASSWGPDTQYF. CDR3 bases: TGTGCCAGCAGTTGGGGCCCAGATACGCAGTATTTT.

The CDR3 spells CASSETGQVFSGANVLTF. CDR3 bases: TGTGCCAGCAGTGAAACTGGACAGGTTTTTTCTGGGGCCAACGTCCTGACTTTC. The V gene is TRBV25-1, the J gene TRBJ2-6; the match to TRBD1 covers 7 bases. This CDR3 has 18 amino acids. The germline V gene encodes CDR1 MGHDK and CDR2 SYGVNS. J was trimmed by 1 base and V by 2 bases; bases with no gene match: 8.

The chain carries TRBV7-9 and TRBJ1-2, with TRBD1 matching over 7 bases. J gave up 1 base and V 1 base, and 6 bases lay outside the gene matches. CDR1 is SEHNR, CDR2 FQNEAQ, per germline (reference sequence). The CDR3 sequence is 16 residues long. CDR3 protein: CASSLGGTVSNYGYTF. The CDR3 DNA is TGTGCCAGCAGCTTAGGGGGGACAGTCAGTAACTATGGCTACACCTTC. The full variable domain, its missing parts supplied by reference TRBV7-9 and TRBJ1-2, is DTGVSQNPRHKITKRGQNVTFRCDPISEHNRLYWYRQTLGQGPEFLTYFQNEAQLEKSRLLSDRFSAERPKGSFSTLEIQRTEQGDSAMYLCASSLGGTVSNYGYTFGSGTRLTVV.